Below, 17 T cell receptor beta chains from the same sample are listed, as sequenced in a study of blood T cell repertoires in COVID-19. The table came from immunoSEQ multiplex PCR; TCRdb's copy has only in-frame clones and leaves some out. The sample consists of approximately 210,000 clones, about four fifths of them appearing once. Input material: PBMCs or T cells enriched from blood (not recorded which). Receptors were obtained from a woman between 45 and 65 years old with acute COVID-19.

CDR3 nucleotide sequence: TGTGCCAGCAGCAAGTCGCTAGCGGGAGGCTACAATGAGCAGTTCTTC. This encodes CASSKSLAGGYNEQFF. The chain combines TRBV7-2 with TRBJ2-1, with 11 bases matching TRBD2. V lost 5 bases and J lost 3; bases outside the gene matches: 6. CDR1 is SGHTA, CDR2 FQGNSA, per germline. This CDR3 has 16 residues.

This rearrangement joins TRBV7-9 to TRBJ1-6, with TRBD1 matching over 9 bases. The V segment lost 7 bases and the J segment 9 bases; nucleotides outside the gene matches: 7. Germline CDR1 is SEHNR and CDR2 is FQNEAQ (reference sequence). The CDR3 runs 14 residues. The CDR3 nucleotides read TGTGCCAGCACCATACAGGGGGCTGGTTCACCCCTCCACTTT. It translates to CASTIQGAGSPLHF.

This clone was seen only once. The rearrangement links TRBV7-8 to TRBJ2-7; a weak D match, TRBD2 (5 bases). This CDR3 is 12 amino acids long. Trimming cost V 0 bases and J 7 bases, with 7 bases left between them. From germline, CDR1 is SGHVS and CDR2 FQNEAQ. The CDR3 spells CASSLATGEQYF. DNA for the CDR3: TGTGCCAGCAGCTTAGCTACGGGGGAGCAGTACTTC. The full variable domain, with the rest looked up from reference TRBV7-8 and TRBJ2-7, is GAGVSQSPRYKVAKRGQDVALRCDPISGHVSLFWYQQALGQGPEFLTYFQNEAQLDKSGLPSDRFFAERPEGSVSTLKIQRTQQEDSAVYLCASSLATGEQYFGPGTRLTVT.

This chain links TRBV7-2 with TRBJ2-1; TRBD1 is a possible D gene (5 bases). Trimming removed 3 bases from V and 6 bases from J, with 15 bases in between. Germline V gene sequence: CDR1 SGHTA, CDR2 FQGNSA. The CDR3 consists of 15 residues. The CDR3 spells CASSLQGMAFNEQFF. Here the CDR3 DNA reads TGTGCCAGCAGCTTGCAGGGAATGGCCTTCAATGAGCAGTTCTTC.

The CDR3 spells CASSLDARDEQYF. The CDR3 coding sequence is TGTGCCAGCAGTTTAGACGCCCGGGACGAGCAGTACTTC. The chain combines TRBV27 with TRBJ2-7, with D hard to call. Germline V gene lookup returns CDR1 MNHEY and CDR2 SMNVEV (reference sequence). V dropped 2 bases and J dropped 5 bases, with 10 bases sitting between them. CDR3 size: 13 residues.

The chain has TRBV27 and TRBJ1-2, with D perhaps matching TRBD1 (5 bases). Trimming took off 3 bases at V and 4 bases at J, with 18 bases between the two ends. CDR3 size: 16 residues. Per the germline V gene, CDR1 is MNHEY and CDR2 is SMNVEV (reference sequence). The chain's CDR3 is CASSFLNEGLLYGYTF. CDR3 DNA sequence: TGTGCCAGCAGTTTCTTGAATGAGGGACTCCTCTATGGCTACACCTTC.

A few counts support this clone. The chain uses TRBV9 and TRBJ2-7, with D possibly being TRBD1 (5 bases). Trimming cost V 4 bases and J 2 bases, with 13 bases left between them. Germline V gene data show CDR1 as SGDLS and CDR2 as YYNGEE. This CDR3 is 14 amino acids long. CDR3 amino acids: CASSQGHTTYEQYF. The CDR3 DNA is TGTGCCAGCAGCCAGGGCCACACTACCTACGAGCAGTACTTC. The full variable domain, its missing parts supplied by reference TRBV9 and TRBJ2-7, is DSGVTQTPKHLITATGQRVTLRCSPRSGDLSVYWYQQSLDQGLQFLIQYYNGEERAKGNILERFSAQQFPDLHSELNLSSLELGDSALYFCASSQGHTTYEQYFGPGTRLTVT.

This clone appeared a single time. CDR3 nucleotides: TGCGCCAGCAGCTTGGGTTCCGGCAGGGGGAATGAAAAACTGTTTTTT. This codes for CASSLGSGRGNEKLFF. The rearrangement links TRBV5-1 to TRBJ1-4; TRBD1 aligns across 7 bases. The V gene end was trimmed by 0 bases and the J gene end by 5 bases; junction bases not matched to a gene: 7. The CDR3 totals 16 residues. Germline CDR1 and CDR2: SGHRS and YFSETQ. Full variable domain (rest looked up from reference TRBV5-1 and TRBJ1-4): KAGVTQTPRYLIKTRGQQVTLSCSPISGHRSVSWYQQTPGQGLQFLFEYFSETQRNKGNFPGRFSGRQFSNSRSEMNVSTLELGDSALYLCASSLGSGRGNEKLFFGSGTQLSVL.

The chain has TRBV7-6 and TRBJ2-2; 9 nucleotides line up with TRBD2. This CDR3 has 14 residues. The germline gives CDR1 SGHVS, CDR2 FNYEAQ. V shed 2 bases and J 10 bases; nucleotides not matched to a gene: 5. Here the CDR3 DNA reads TGTGCCAGCAGCTTACAGCCTAGCGGGAAGGAGCTGTTTTTT. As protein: CASSLQPSGKELFF.

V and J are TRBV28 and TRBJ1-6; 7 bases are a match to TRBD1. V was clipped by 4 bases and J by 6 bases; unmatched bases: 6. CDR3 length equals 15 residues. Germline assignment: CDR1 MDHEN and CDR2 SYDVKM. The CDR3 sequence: CASSSPHRGNSPLHF. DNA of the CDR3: TGTGCCAGCAGTTCCCCTCACAGGGGTAATTCACCCCTCCACTTT.

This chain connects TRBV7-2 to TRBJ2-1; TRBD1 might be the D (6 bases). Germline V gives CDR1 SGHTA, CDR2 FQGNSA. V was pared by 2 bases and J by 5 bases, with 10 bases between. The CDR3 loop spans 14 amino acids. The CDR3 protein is CASSLQGFNNEQFF. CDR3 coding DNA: TGTGCCAGCAGCTTACAGGGGTTTAACAATGAGCAGTTCTTC.

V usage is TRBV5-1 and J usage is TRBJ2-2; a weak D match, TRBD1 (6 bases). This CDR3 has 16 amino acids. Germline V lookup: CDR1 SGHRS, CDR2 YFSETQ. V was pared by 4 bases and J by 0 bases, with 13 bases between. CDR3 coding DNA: TGCGCCAGCAGCAAACAGGGATACGCGAACACCGGGGAGCTGTTTTTT. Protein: CASSKQGYANTGELFF.

The CDR3 DNA reads as TGTGCCAGCAGCTTCTCCGCTAGCGGGGGAGATACGCAGTATTTT. Its protein is CASSFSASGGDTQYF. The gene calls are TRBV7-2 and TRBJ2-3, with 10 bases fitting TRBD2. V lost 3 bases, J lost 5 bases, and 5 bases stayed unmatched. CDR1 is SGHTA and CDR2 is FQGNSA in the germline V gene. The CDR3 is made up of 15 amino acids.

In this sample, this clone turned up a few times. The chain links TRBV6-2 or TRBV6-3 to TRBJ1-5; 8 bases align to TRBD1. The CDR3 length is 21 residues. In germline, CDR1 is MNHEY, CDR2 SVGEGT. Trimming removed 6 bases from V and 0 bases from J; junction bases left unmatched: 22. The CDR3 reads CASSQLIFGQGARDSNQPQHF. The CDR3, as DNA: TGTGCCAGCAGCCAACTAATATTTGGGCAGGGGGCGAGGGATAGCAATCAGCCCCAGCATTTT.

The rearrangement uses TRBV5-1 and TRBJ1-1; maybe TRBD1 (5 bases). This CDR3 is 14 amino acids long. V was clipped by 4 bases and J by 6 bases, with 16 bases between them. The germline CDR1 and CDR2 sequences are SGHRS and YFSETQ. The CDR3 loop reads CASSTGEIDAEAFF. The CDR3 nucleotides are TGCGCCAGCAGCACAGGAGAGATTGACGCTGAAGCTTTCTTT.

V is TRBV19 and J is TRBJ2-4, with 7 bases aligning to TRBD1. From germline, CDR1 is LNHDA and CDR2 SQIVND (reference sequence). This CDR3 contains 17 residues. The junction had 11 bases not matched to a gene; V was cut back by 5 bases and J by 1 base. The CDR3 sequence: CASSFLQGSGAKNIQYF. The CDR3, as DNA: TGTGCCAGTAGTTTCTTACAGGGGTCTGGGGCCAAAAACATTCAGTACTTC.

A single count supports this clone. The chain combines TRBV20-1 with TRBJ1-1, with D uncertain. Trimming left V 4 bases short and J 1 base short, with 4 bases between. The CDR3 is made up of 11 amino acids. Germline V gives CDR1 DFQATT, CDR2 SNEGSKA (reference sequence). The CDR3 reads CSAKRNTEAFF. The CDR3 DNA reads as TGCAGTGCTAAGCGGAACACTGAAGCTTTCTTT.